This TCR beta chain appears in the sequencing data of a study of shared clonotypes between healthy human individuals. Under the authors' procedure: There were no quality scores in the junction-only immunoSEQ sequences, so filtering differed. Clones were read by immunoSEQ multiplex PCR, and TCRdb kept only the in-frame ones, dropping some. That table furnishes V, J and clone size, whereas the DNA furnished D and trimming. The data show around 530,000 clones, around 76% seen once. The sequence was collected from a woman aged 40-49 years in good health. Some clones in this sample may be carry-over from other donors' samples. Sample: PBMCs.

CDR3 loop: CASRPPRTEGNQPQHF. Here the CDR3 DNA reads TGTGCCAGCAGACCACCGCGGACAGAAGGCAATCAGCCCCAGCATTTT. The chain links TRBV2 to TRBJ1-5, with D maybe TRBD1 (6 bases). Germline V CDR1 and CDR2: SNHLY, FYNNEI. Trimming took off 6 bases at V and 2 bases at J, with 17 bases between the two ends. CDR3 length equals 16 residues.